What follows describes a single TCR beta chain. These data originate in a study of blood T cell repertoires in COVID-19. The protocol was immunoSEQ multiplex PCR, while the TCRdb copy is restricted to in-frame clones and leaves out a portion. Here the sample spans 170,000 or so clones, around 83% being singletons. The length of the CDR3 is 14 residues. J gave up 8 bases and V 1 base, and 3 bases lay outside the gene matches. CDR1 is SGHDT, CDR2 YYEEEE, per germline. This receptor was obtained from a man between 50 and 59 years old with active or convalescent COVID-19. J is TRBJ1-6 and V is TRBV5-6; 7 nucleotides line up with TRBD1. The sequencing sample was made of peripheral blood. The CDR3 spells CASSLYRGYSPLHF. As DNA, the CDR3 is TGTGCCAGCAGCTTGTACAGGGGTTATTCACCCCTCCACTTT.